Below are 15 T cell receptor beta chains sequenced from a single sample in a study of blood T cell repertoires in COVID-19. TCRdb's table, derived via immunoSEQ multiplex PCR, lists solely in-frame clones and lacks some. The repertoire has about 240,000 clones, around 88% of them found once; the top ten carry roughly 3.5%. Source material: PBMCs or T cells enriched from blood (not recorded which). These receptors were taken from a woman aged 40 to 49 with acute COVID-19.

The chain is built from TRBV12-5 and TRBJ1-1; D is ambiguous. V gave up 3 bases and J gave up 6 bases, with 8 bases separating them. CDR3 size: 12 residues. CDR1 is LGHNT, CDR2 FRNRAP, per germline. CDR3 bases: TGTGCTAGTGGTTTTGGCGGATCTGAAGCTTTCTTT. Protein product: CASGFGGSEAFF.

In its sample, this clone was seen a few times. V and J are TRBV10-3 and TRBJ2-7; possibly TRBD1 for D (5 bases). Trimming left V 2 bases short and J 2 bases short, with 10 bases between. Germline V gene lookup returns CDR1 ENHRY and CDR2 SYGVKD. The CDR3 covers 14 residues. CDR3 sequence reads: CAISEDSRPYEQYF. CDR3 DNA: TGTGCCATCAGTGAGGACAGTAGACCCTACGAGCAGTACTTC.

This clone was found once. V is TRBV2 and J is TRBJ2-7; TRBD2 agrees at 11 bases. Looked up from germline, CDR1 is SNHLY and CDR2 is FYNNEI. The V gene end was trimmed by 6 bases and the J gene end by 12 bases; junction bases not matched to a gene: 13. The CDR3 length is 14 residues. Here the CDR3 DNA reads TGTGCCAGCAGGGGCGGGACTAGCGGCGCCGTTTGGTACTTC. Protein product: CASRGGTSGAVWYF.

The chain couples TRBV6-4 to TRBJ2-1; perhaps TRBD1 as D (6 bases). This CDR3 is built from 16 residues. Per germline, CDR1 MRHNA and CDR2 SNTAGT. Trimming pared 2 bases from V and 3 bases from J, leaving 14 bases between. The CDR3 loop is CASSDQGHVGYNEQFF. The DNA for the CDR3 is TGTGCCAGCAGTGACCAGGGGCACGTAGGCTACAATGAGCAGTTCTTC.

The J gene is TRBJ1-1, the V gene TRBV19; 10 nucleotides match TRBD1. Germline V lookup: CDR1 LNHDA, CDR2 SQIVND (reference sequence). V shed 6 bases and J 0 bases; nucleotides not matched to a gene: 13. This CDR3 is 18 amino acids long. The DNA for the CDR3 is TGTGCCAGTAGAACTCGACAGGGGGCGCGGGGGATGAACACTGAAGCTTTCTTT. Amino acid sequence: CASRTRQGARGMNTEAFF.

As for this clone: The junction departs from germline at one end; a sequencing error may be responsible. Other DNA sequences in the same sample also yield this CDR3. CDR3 sequence (DNA): TGTGCCAGCAGCCAAGATCCTGGACTAGCGGGAACACCCGAGCAGTACTTT. Translated: CASSQDPGLAGTPEQYF. The chain employs TRBV4-2 and TRBJ2-7; 12 positions match TRBD2. Looked up from germline, CDR1 is LGHNA and CDR2 is YNFKEQ. The CDR3 loop spans 17 amino acids.

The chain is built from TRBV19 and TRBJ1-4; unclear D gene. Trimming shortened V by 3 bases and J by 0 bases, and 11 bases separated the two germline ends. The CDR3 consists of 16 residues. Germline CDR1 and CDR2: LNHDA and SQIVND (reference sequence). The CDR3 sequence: CASSIRREATNEKLFF. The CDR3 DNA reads TGTGCCAGTAGTATTAGGAGGGAAGCAACTAATGAAAAACTGTTTTTT.

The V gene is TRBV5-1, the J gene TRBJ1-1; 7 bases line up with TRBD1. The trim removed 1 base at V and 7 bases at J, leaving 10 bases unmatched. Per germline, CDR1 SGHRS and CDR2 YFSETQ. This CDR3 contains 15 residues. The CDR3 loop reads CASSLSVGGNSEAFF. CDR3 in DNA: TGCGCCAGCAGCTTGTCCGTAGGGGGCAATAGTGAAGCTTTCTTT.

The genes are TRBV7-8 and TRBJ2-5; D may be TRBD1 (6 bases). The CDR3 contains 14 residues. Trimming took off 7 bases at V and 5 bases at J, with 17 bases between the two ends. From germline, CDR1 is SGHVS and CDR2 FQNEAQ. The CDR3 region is CASTGTEGEETQYF. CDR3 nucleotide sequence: TGTGCCAGCACCGGTACCGAGGGGGAGGAGACCCAGTACTTC.

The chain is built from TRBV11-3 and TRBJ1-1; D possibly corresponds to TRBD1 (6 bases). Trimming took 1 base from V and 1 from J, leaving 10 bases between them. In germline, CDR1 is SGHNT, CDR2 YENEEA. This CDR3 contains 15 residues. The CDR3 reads CASSLVGGANTEAFF. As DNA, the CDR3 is TGTGCCAGCAGCTTAGTTGGGGGGGCGAACACTGAAGCTTTCTTT.

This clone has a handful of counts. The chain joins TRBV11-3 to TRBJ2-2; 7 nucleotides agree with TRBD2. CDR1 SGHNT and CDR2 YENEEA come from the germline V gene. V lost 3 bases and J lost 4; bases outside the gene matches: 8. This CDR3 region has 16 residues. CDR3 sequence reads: CASSFLSGRSTGELFF. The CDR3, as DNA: TGTGCCAGCAGCTTTCTCTCCGGGAGGTCCACCGGGGAGCTGTTTTTT.

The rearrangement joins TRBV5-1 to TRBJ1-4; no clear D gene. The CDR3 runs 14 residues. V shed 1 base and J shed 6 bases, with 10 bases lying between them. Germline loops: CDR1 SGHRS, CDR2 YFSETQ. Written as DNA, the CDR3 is TGCGCCAGCAGCTTGTCCCCAGCGGATGAAAAACTGTTTTTT. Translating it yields CASSLSPADEKLFF.

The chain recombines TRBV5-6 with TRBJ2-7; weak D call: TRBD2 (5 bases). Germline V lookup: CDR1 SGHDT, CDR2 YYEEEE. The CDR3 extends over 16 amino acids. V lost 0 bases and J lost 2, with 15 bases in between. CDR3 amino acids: CASSLAGGLDTYEQYF. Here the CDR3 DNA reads TGTGCCAGCAGCTTGGCCGGCGGGCTAGACACCTACGAGCAGTACTTC.

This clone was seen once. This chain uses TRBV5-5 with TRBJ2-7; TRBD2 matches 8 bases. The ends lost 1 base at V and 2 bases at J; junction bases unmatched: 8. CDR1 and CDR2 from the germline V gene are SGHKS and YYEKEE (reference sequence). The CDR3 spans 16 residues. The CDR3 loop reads CASSLRGGSGAYEQYF. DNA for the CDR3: TGTGCCAGCAGCTTGCGGGGGGGTAGCGGAGCCTACGAGCAGTACTTC.

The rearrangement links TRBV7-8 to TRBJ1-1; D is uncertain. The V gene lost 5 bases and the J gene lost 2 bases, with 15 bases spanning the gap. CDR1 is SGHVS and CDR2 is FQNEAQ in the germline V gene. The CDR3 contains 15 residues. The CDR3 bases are TGTGCCAGCAGCCGAGTCGTTGCGGCTAACACTGAAGCTTTCTTT. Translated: CASSRVVAANTEAFF.